The 24 T cell receptor beta chains below all came from one sample that was sequenced in a study of immune characterization of retroperitoneal liposarcoma. TCRdb ran MiXCR on the PCR reads and lists one entry per CDR3 protein. The sample includes 9,500 to 14,000 distinct CDR3 sequences, about 50% of them seen just once. Sequenced input: tumor tissue. Receptors originate from a female donor with retroperitoneal liposarcoma.

This clonotype is labeled as large. V usage is TRBV7-9 and J usage is TRBJ2-1; possible D gene TRBD1, 6 bases. The J call may not be correct, given that the DNA end is closer to TRBJ2-7. CDR1 is SEHNR, CDR2 FQNEAQ, per germline (reference sequence). This CDR3 spans 14 amino acids. The CDR3 loop reads CASSLRGISYEQYF. The CDR3 nucleotides read TGTGCCAGCAGCTTAAGGGGGATTTCCTACGAGCAGTACTTC.

The gene calls are TRBV7-6 and TRBJ1-2; TRBD1 agrees at 10 bases. There are 15 residues in the CDR3. Trimming took 7 bases from V and 3 from J; bases not matched to a gene: 8. Per the germline V gene, CDR1 is SGHVS and CDR2 is FNYEAQ. The CDR3 sequence is CASKLGTGEDYGYTF. DNA of the CDR3: TGTGCCAGCAAACTCGGGACAGGGGAAGACTATGGCTACACCTTC.

The V and J genes are TRBV6-1 and TRBJ2-3; TRBD2 agrees at 7 bases. Gene TRBJ2-5 matches the end of the DNA better, so the J call may be wrong. This CDR3 is 14 amino acids long. Germline lookup yields CDR1 MNHNS and CDR2 SASEGT. The CDR3 sequence is CASRGEGPRRAQYF. The CDR3 nucleotides are TGTGCCAGCAGGGGGGAGGGACCCCGAAGGGCCCAGTACTTC.

A few counts support this clonotype. The chain is built from TRBV12-3 or TRBV12-4 and TRBJ2-7; weak D call: TRBD2 (6 bases). The CDR3 sequence is 14 residues long. V was pared by 9 bases and J by 0 bases, with 15 bases between. CDR3 sequence: CASRPGRSSYEQYF. DNA of the CDR3: TGTGCCAGTAGGCCTGGGAGGAGCTCCTACGAGCAGTACTTC.

The chain has TRBV10-2 and TRBJ2-4; no clear D. The V end was cut by 4 bases, the J end by 8 bases, with 12 bases between. This CDR3 has 13 residues. CDR1 and CDR2 from the germline V gene are WSHSY and SAAADI. CDR3: CASSVIAGDIQYF. In nucleotides, the CDR3 is TGCGCCAGCAGTGTCATCGCTGGGGACATTCAGTACTTC.

This clonotype appeared a few times. The chain couples TRBV6-6 to TRBJ2-7, with a tentative D call TRBD1 (6 bases). The CDR3 extends over 13 amino acids. V dropped 0 bases and J dropped 4 bases, with 7 bases sitting between them. Germline V lookup: CDR1 MNHNY, CDR2 SVGAGI (reference sequence). The CDR3 coding sequence is TGTGCCAGCAGTTACTCGACAGGTTACGAGCAGTACTTC. Its translation: CASSYSTGYEQYF.

As to this clonotype: This clone may be a read error of a much larger clone one base away. This chain links TRBV7-6 with TRBJ2-7, with a tentative D call TRBD2 (6 bases). TRBJ2-1 explains the end of the DNA better; the J call may be wrong. Germline loops: CDR1 SGHVS, CDR2 FNYEAQ. This CDR3 comprises 14 residues. The CDR3 sequence: CASARGRDSYEQFF. In DNA, the CDR3 is TGTGCCAGCGCCCGGGGCAGGGACTCCTACGAGCAGTTCTTC.

By frequency in the sample, this clonotype is medium-sized. The rearrangement uses TRBV7-2 and TRBJ2-1, with D unclear. CDR1 is SGHTA, CDR2 FQGNSA, per germline. The CDR3 is 15 amino acids. V was shortened by 1 base and J by 3 bases, with 10 bases between the two germline ends. In DNA form, the CDR3 reads TGTGCCAGCAGCTTAGACACGGGTTTCTACAATGAGCAGTTCTTC. Translation: CASSLDTGFYNEQFF.

This chain joins TRBV6-1 and TRBJ2-3; TRBD2 aligns across 7 bases. The end of the DNA is better explained by TRBJ2-7, so the J call may be wrong. Germline V gene sequence: CDR1 MNHNS, CDR2 SASEGT. The CDR3 is made up of 15 amino acids. The CDR3 nucleotides are TGTGCCAGCAGTGAAGAGCGGGATTCCTACAATGAGCAGTACTTC. Its protein product is CASSEERDSYNEQYF.

A note on this clonotype: This sequence may be a read error, since a much larger clone differs from it by one base. The chain carries TRBV6-5 and TRBJ2-1, with D possibly matching TRBD2 (7 bases). With the DNA end fitting TRBJ2-7 better, the J assignment may be wrong. The CDR3 is 15 residues long. Looked up from germline, CDR1 is MNHEY and CDR2 is SVGAGI. The CDR3 DNA reads as TGTGCCAGCAGTGCCCGGGGAGGGGGTTACTACGAGCAGTACTTC. As protein: CASSARGGGYYEQYF.

The J gene is TRBJ2-1, the V gene TRBV7-8; tentatively, D is TRBD1 or TRBD2 (5 bases each). The DNA end is more similar to TRBJ2-5, so the J call may be wrong. The CDR3 has 15 amino acids. The germline V gene encodes CDR1 SGHVS and CDR2 FQNEAQ. The CDR3 region has the DNA TGTGCCAGCAGCTCTATAGCTGGGACCCAAGAGACCCAGTACTTC. Its translation is CASSSIAGTQETQYF.

The gene calls are TRBV10-1 and TRBJ2-1; the D is unclear. The DNA end is a closer match to TRBJ2-7, so the J assignment may be wrong. The CDR3 is made up of 15 amino acids. From germline, CDR1 is WNHNN and CDR2 SYGVQD (reference sequence). The DNA for the CDR3 is TGCGCCAGCAGTTCTACAAGGCCTAGCTCCTACGAGCAGTACTTC. Its translation is CASSSTRPSSYEQYF.

CDR3 protein: CASRRIGDEQFF. CDR3 bases: TGTGCCAGCAGACGTATAGGGGATGAGCAGTTCTTC. The chain employs TRBV11-2 and TRBJ2-1; a weak D match, TRBD1 (5 bases). The CDR3 contains 12 residues. The germline V gene encodes CDR1 SGHAT and CDR2 FQNNGV. Trimming took 6 bases from V and 8 from J, leaving 11 bases between them.

The chain is built from TRBV6-1 and TRBJ2-1; weak D call: TRBD1 (6 bases). The germline gives CDR1 MNHNS, CDR2 SASEGT. V was cut by 3 bases and J by 5 bases, with 11 bases left in between. This CDR3 contains 14 residues. Written as DNA, the CDR3 is TGTGCCAGCAGTGAGGGACAACAAAACAATGAGCAGTTCTTC. This translates into CASSEGQQNNEQFF.

Concerning this clonotype itself: Relative to the germline gene, one junction end is altered; a read error may explain this. The V and J genes are TRBV6-6 and TRBJ2-3; 9 positions match TRBD1. The germline V gene encodes CDR1 MNHNY and CDR2 SVGAGI (reference sequence). The CDR3 contains 16 residues. CDR3 residues: CASSYTGGPYNSPLHF. In nucleotides, the CDR3 is TGTGCCAGCAGCTATACAGGGGGCCCTTATAATTCACCCCTCCACTTC.

By proportion, this clonotype is medium-sized. V and J are TRBV6-1 and TRBJ2-7, with D uncertain. Trimming removed 6 bases from V and 1 base from J, with 16 bases in between. CDR1 and CDR2 from the germline V gene are MNHNS and SASEGT. The CDR3 runs to 15 residues. Written as DNA, the CDR3 is TGTGCCAGCAGCCCGGACGGGCTTCGGTCCTACGAGCAGTACTTC. It encodes CASSPDGLRSYEQYF.

CDR3 sequence reads: CASSVSGRVTGELFF. The CDR3, as DNA: TGTGCCAGCAGTGTTAGCGGGAGGGTCACCGGGGAGCTGTTTTTT. The rearrangement joins TRBV6-2 or TRBV6-3 to TRBJ2-2, with 11 bases that match TRBD2. Germline CDR1 is MNHEY and CDR2 is SVGEGT. Trimming removed 5 bases from V and 4 bases from J; junction bases left unmatched: 3. The CDR3 is made up of 15 amino acids.

This sequence joins TRBV6-1 and TRBJ2-7, with D maybe TRBD2 (7 bases). The DNA end is a closer match to TRBJ2-1, so the J assignment may be wrong. CDR3 length: 15 amino acids. Looked up from germline, CDR1 is MNHNS and CDR2 is SASEGT. CDR3 coding DNA: TGTGCCAGCAGTGAAGCGGGGGGGGGCGACTACGAGCAGTTCTTC. Encoded protein: CASSEAGGGDYEQFF.

The V gene is TRBV6-2 or TRBV6-3, the J gene TRBJ2-1; D not resolved. CDR1 is MNHEY, CDR2 SVGEGT, per germline. V lost 7 bases and J 12 bases, leaving 25 bases between the germline ends. CDR3 length: 15 amino acids. The CDR3 spells CASIKFLDSVFGQFF. In nucleotides, the CDR3 is TGTGCCAGCATAAAGTTCCTCGACTCCGTCTTTGGGCAGTTCTTC.

V gene TRBV3-1 combines with J gene TRBJ2-1; 8 nucleotides line up with TRBD1. V trimming: 2 bases; J trimming: 10 bases; junction bases outside the gene matches: 4. Germline lookup yields CDR1 LGHDT and CDR2 YNNKEL (reference sequence). This CDR3 spans 13 amino acids. The CDR3 nucleotides read TGTGCCAGCAGCCAAATCGACAGGGGCGAGCAGTTCTTC. This codes for CASSQIDRGEQFF.

The sample holds a few counts of this clonotype. The rearrangement uses TRBV6-5 and TRBJ2-5, with 7 bases that match TRBD2. The CDR3 is 16 amino acids. V trimming: 4 bases; J trimming: 4 bases; junction bases outside the gene matches: 12. The germline V gene encodes CDR1 MNHEY and CDR2 SVGAGI. The CDR3 DNA reads as TGTGCCAGCAGTTCTTCCTCGGTGGGGGGGGGAGAGACCCAGTACTTC. Encoded protein: CASSSSSVGGGETQYF.

This clonotype appeared a few times. V usage is TRBV4-1 and J usage is TRBJ2-3; no definite D call. V gave up 0 bases and J gave up 3 bases, with 13 bases separating them. The CDR3 is 16 amino acids. Germline V gives CDR1 MGHRA, CDR2 YSYEKL. The DNA for the CDR3 is TGCGCCAGCAGCCAAGATCGAGCGCTTGGTACAGATACGCAGTATTTT. It yields the protein CASSQDRALGTDTQYF.

This clonotype has more than one count but fewer than ten. The CDR3 here is CASSYAIWVARRYQETQYF. CDR3 sequence (DNA): TGTGCCAGCAGTTACGCCATATGGGTGGCTAGACGGTACCAAGAGACCCAGTACTTC. The chain links TRBV6-5 to TRBJ2-5; D is unresolved. Germline-derived CDR1 and CDR2 are MNHEY and SVGAGI. There are 19 residues in the CDR3. V was shortened by 2 bases and J by 0 bases, with 22 bases between the two germline ends.

The gene calls are TRBV6-5 and TRBJ1-2; 8 positions agree with TRBD1. The trim removed 2 bases at V and 4 bases at J, leaving 6 bases unmatched. Germline CDR1 MNHEY, CDR2 SVGAGI. The CDR3 consists of 15 residues. For the CDR3, the DNA is TGTGCCAGCAGTTACCTCCGACAGGGGTCCTATGGCTACACCTTC. The encoded protein is CASSYLRQGSYGYTF.